This TCR beta chain was recovered during a study of molecular identifiers for immune sequencing clone quantification. Findings of the study overall: Clones above 20 RNA copies contained over 99% of effector molecules but under 1% of naive ones.

TCRdb analysed the PCR reads with MiXCR anew, one entry per CDR3 protein. The sample has 250,000 to 350,000 distinct CDR3 sequences, over 20% seen once. A CD8+CD4-CCR7+CD45RA+ gate was used to sort naive CD8 T cells. This clonotype was counted a few times. What it binds is not known. Trimming shortened V by 2 bases and J by 7 bases, and 15 bases separated the two germline ends. The CDR3 runs to 14 residues. Germline V gene sequence: CDR1 GTSNPN, CDR2 SVGIG (reference sequence). The origin of this receptor is a human donor in good health. Some libraries in this study had Jurkat cell RNA spiked in. The chain combines TRBV30 with TRBJ2-1; a weak D match, TRBD2 (6 bases). Input material: naive CD8+ T cells from blood, with Jurkat cell RNA spiked in. The sample's subset: FACS-sorted CD8+CD4-CCR7+CD45RA+ naive T cells. DNA of the CDR3: TGTGCCTGGAGTTTGGGGGAGGCGAAAAATGAGCAGTTCTTC. Amino acids: CAWSLGEAKNEQFF. The entire variable domain, with the rest obtained from reference TRBV30 and TRBJ2-1, is as follows: SQTIHQWPATLVQPVGSPLSLECTVEGTSNPNLYWYRQAAGRGLQLLFYSVGIGQISSEVPQNLSASRPQDRQFILSSKKLLLSDSGFYLCAWSLGEAKNEQFFGPGTRLTVL.